Listed here are 23 T cell receptor beta chains from one sample, sequenced in a study of T cells after yellow fever vaccination. In TCRdb, the 5' RACE reads were re-called with MiXCR into one record per CDR3 protein. This sample has 200,000 to 300,000 distinct CDR3 sequences, with roughly 4% found just once. The material was PBMCs, obtained 15 days after the yellow fever booster vaccination. All receptors derive from a man aged 18 to 30 who received the YFV17D yellow fever vaccine.

Note on this clonotype: A read error may explain this, as a much larger clone is one base away. V usage is TRBV25-1 and J usage is TRBJ2-3; 8 positions match TRBD2. The CDR3 runs 13 residues. Germline lookup yields CDR1 MGHDK and CDR2 SYGVNS. After removal of 7 bases from V and 4 bases from J, the junction contained 4 bases not matched to a gene. CDR3 DNA sequence: TGTGCCAGCACCATTAGCGGGGCAGATACGCAGTATTTT. It yields the protein CASTISGADTQYF.

This clonotype was picked up many times. V and J are TRBV7-2 and TRBJ1-5, with unresolved D. The CDR3 is made up of 16 amino acids. Trimming pared 5 bases from V and 5 bases from J, leaving 19 bases between. Germline CDR1 SGHTA, CDR2 FQGNSA. The CDR3 sequence: CASSRRGGVTDQPQHF. Written as DNA, the CDR3 is TGTGCCAGCAGCCGTCGGGGTGGGGTGACGGATCAGCCCCAGCATTTT.

At least ten counts were recorded for this clonotype. This chain joins TRBV7-3 and TRBJ2-1; TRBD2 is a possible D gene (6 bases). Per germline, CDR1 SGHTA and CDR2 FQGTGA. V shed 5 bases and J shed 5 bases, with 13 bases lying between them. This CDR3 contains 14 residues. The CDR3 bases are TGTGCCAGCAGCCTCGGACTATCCAACAATGAGCAGTTCTTC. Translation gives CASSLGLSNNEQFF.

This clonotype was found many times. This chain uses TRBV5-1 with TRBJ1-2; D is undetermined. The V end lost 1 base, the J end lost 4 bases, and 11 bases lay between the germline ends. Germline loops: CDR1 SGHRS, CDR2 YFSETQ. This CDR3 has 14 amino acids. CDR3 in amino acids: CASSLPRAPYGYTF. For the CDR3, the DNA is TGCGCCAGCAGCTTGCCCCGGGCCCCCTATGGCTACACCTTC.

The table lists this clonotype with many counts. The rearrangement joins TRBV27 to TRBJ2-3, with D hard to call. This CDR3 contains 15 residues. Germline lookup yields CDR1 MNHEY and CDR2 SMNVEV (reference sequence). Between the trimmed V and J ends, which lost 0 bases and 2 bases, there was a span of 9 bases. CDR3 protein: CASSLSPGNTDTQYF. The CDR3 DNA reads TGTGCCAGCAGTTTATCCCCAGGTAACACAGATACGCAGTATTTT.

This clonotype was observed at least ten times. This rearrangement joins TRBV27 to TRBJ1-6; TRBD1 might be the D (5 bases). Trimming removed 5 bases from V and 8 bases from J, with 19 bases in between. The germline V gene encodes CDR1 MNHEY and CDR2 SMNVEV (reference sequence). The CDR3 consists of 16 residues. In DNA form, the CDR3 reads TGTGCCAGCAGTCGACGGGTGGGCAGGGAGGATTCACCCCTCCACTTT. Translating gives CASSRRVGREDSPLHF.

Ten or more counts support this clonotype. This rearrangement joins TRBV5-1 to TRBJ1-2; D is uncertain. Trimming removed 1 base at V and 5 bases at J, with 9 bases between. The length of the CDR3 is 13 residues. Per germline, CDR1 SGHRS and CDR2 YFSETQ. CDR3 bases: TGCGCCAGCAGCTTGTACCCAGGATATGGCTACACCTTC. Amino acids: CASSLYPGYGYTF.

This clonotype was counted ten times or more. The chain recombines TRBV29-1 with TRBJ1-4; possible D gene TRBD1, 5 bases. The V end lost 7 bases, the J end lost 7 bases, and 13 bases lay between the germline ends. The CDR3 has 12 amino acids. In germline, CDR1 is SQVTM, CDR2 ANQGSEA. The CDR3 here is CSAYRGGEKLFF. In nucleotides, the CDR3 is TGCAGCGCCTACCGGGGCGGTGAAAAACTGTTTTTT.

In this sample, this clonotype turned up many times. The chain employs TRBV12-3 or TRBV12-4 and TRBJ2-3; 7 bases line up with TRBD2. With 8 bases clipped from V and 4 bases from J, the junction kept 9 bases outside the gene matches. The CDR3 totals 14 residues. The CDR3 region is CASWASGVADTQYF. The CDR3 DNA follows: TGTGCCAGCTGGGCCAGCGGGGTCGCAGATACGCAGTATTTT.

Many counts were recorded for this clonotype. J is TRBJ2-5 and V is TRBV5-1, with a possible D match to TRBD2 (6 bases). V was shortened by 4 bases and J by 5 bases, with 15 bases between the two germline ends. This CDR3 spans 14 amino acids. Germline V gene data show CDR1 as SGHRS and CDR2 as YFSETQ. In DNA, the CDR3 is TGCGCCAGCAGCGAAGGTGGCGGAGGGGAGACCCAGTACTTC. Its protein is CASSEGGGGETQYF.

Ten or more counts support this clonotype. The CDR3 DNA follows: TGTGCCAGCAGCCCTGGGGGTACAGGACTCTACGAGCAGTACTTC. Translated, it gives CASSPGGTGLYEQYF. The chain is built from TRBV7-2 and TRBJ2-7; D could derive from TRBD1 or TRBD2 (5 bases each). The germline V gene has CDR1 SGHTA and CDR2 FQGNSA. This CDR3 has 15 residues. V dropped 5 bases and J dropped 3 bases, with 17 bases sitting between them. Combining the CDR3 with reference TRBV7-2 and TRBJ2-7 gives the whole variable domain GAGVSQSPSNKVTEKGKDVELRCDPISGHTALYWYRQSLGQGLEFLIYFQGNSAPDKSGLPSDRFSAERTGGSVSTLTIQRTQQEDSAVYLCASSPGGTGLYEQYFGPGTRLTVT.

This clonotype was counted many times. The chain links TRBV7-9 to TRBJ2-7; D is unresolved. Germline V gene data show CDR1 as SEHNR and CDR2 as FQNEAQ (reference sequence). With 2 bases removed from V and 3 bases from J, the gap between germline ends came to 8 bases. This CDR3 is 13 amino acids long. In DNA form, the CDR3 reads TGTGCCAGCAGCTTACTACAACTCTACGAGCAGTACGTC. Its protein is CASSLLQLYEQYV.

This clonotype was detected many times. The chain uses TRBV27 and TRBJ2-7; 9 bases line up with TRBD1. V lost 3 bases to trimming and J lost 7 bases; unmatched junction nucleotides: 7. This CDR3 spans 14 amino acids. Germline-derived CDR1 and CDR2 are MNHEY and SMNVEV (reference sequence). CDR3 in amino acids: CASSFWGQGREQYF. The CDR3 DNA reads TGTGCCAGCAGTTTCTGGGGACAGGGACGAGAGCAGTACTTC.

This clonotype has at least ten counts. The gene calls are TRBV2 and TRBJ2-7, with TRBD2 matching 7 bases. V shed 7 bases, J shed 2 bases, and the junction held 5 bases outside the gene matches. CDR3 length: 13 residues. The V gene's germline CDR1 is SNHLY and CDR2 FYNNEI. The CDR3 DNA sequence: TGTGCCAGCACTTGGGGGGGAGCCTACGAGCAGTACGTC. It encodes CASTWGGAYEQYV.

This clonotype was seen a few times. V and J are TRBV19 and TRBJ1-5; no firm D call. This CDR3 is built from 15 residues. The germline gives CDR1 LNHDA, CDR2 SQIVND (reference sequence). Trimming left V 1 base short and J 3 bases short, with 10 bases between. The CDR3 bases are TGTGCCAGTAGTATAGTCGGCGGGGACAATCAGCCCCAGCATTTT. Translation gives CASSIVGGDNQPQHF.

This clonotype was seen at least ten times. The rearrangement uses TRBV11-2 and TRBJ2-5; 8 positions agree with TRBD2. J was trimmed by 4 bases and V by 5 bases; bases with no gene match: 9. The CDR3 is 15 residues long. CDR1 and CDR2 from the germline V gene are SGHAT and FQNNGV. In DNA, the CDR3 is TGTGCCAGCAGCCCTGCGGGGGGCGGCGGAGAGACCCAGTACTTC. It codes for CASSPAGGGGETQYF.

This clonotype was seen repeatedly, ten times or more. The chain uses TRBV6-1 and TRBJ2-5; 14 positions match TRBD2. V was pared by 6 bases and J by 7 bases, with 16 bases of the junction left unmatched. Germline CDR1 reads MNHNS; CDR2 reads SASEGT. The CDR3 consists of 18 residues. The CDR3 DNA sequence: TGTGCCAGCAGAGCTGGGACTAGCGGGGGCCGGGGGTTCGGGACCCAGTACTTC. Translation: CASRAGTSGGRGFGTQYF.

This clonotype occurred many times. A much larger clone differs by one base, so this may be a read error. The chain couples TRBV12-3 or TRBV12-4 to TRBJ2-7; D is ambiguous. The CDR3 length is 11 residues. V shed 4 bases and J shed 3 bases, with 4 bases lying between them. Written as DNA, the CDR3 is TGTGCCAGCAGTTCCCTCTACGAGCAGTACTTC. Translated, it gives CASSSLYEQYF.

The chain combines TRBV25-1 with TRBJ1-1; D gene unclear. This CDR3 spans 14 amino acids. The V and J ends lost 0 bases and 6 bases respectively, with 11 bases between them. Germline V gene data show CDR1 as MGHDK and CDR2 as SYGVNS. CDR3: CASSEYSSGAEAFF. CDR3 bases: TGTGCCAGCAGTGAATATAGCAGTGGGGCTGAAGCTTTCTTT.

The genes are TRBV5-1 and TRBJ1-4, with a weak D call TRBD1 (5 bases). Germline-derived CDR1 and CDR2 are SGHRS and YFSETQ. The ends were cut back, 3 bases at V and 8 bases at J, with 14 bases in the middle. CDR3 length: 14 amino acids. CDR3 loop: CASSYGASGEKLFF. The CDR3 region has the DNA TGCGCCAGCAGCTATGGGGCTTCGGGGGAAAAACTGTTTTTT.

This clonotype was picked up a small number of times. The chain employs TRBV20-1 and TRBJ1-6, with 7 positions matching TRBD1. With V trimmed by 8 bases and J by 0 bases, 4 bases remained unmatched. CDR3 length: 14 residues. Germline CDR1 reads DFQATT; CDR2 reads SNEGSKA (reference sequence). CDR3 loop: CSFRDSSYNSPLHF. CDR3 coding DNA: TGCAGTTTTCGGGACAGCTCCTATAATTCACCCCTCCACTTT.

Many counts were recorded for this clonotype. The chain is built from TRBV20-1 and TRBJ2-7; D might be TRBD1 or TRBD2, each matching 5 bases. V gave up 0 bases and J gave up 5 bases, with 11 bases separating them. The CDR3 runs 13 residues. Germline CDR1 is DFQATT and CDR2 is SNEGSKA (reference sequence). This chain's CDR3 is CSARDDGTHEQYV. CDR3 sequence (DNA): TGCAGTGCTAGAGATGACGGGACGCACGAGCAGTACGTC.

The DNA for the CDR3 is TGTGCCAGCAGCCAAGGTCGGACAGGGGCGACAGATACGCAGTATTTT. Translated: CASSQGRTGATDTQYF. The V gene is TRBV3-1, the J gene TRBJ2-3, with 9 bases matching TRBD1. Germline lookup yields CDR1 LGHDT and CDR2 YNNKEL (reference sequence). The CDR3 extends over 16 amino acids. J lost 3 bases, V lost 1 base, and 5 bases had no gene match.